The rows below give T cell receptor beta chains drawn from one sample of a study of cytomegalovirus exposure and HLA in healthy donors. Method: immunoSEQ multiplex PCR; TCRdb's copy keeps in-frame clones and lacks some. The table has approximately 230,000 clones, less than 90% seen once. Sequences were obtained from PBMCs. All receptors come from a man aged 18 to 30 in good health and CMV-seropositive. CDR3s include the opening cysteine and the closing phenylalanine or tryptophan. Fields, in order: CDR3 length, clone size, D gene, V gene, J gene, CDR3 DNA, CDR3 protein. D genes are given only for firm matches. Part of the rows lack a size; the others show once, few, many or a class for expanded clones.

cdr3_length: 13; clone_size: NA; d_call: NA; v_call: TRBV30; j_call: TRBJ1-1; cdr3_nt: TGTGCCTGGAGTGTCCAGGCGGGGACTGAAGCTTTCTTT; cdr3_aa: CAWSVQAGTEAFF
cdr3_length: 15; clone_size: NA; d_call: NA; v_call: TRBV6-5; j_call: TRBJ2-6; cdr3_nt: TGTGCCAGCAGCCCGACCTACTCTGGGGCCAACGTCCTGACTTTC; cdr3_aa: CASSPTYSGANVLTF
cdr3_length: 14; clone_size: NA; d_call: NA; v_call: TRBV29-1; j_call: TRBJ1-4; cdr3_nt: TGCAGCGTTCGTGTGAGGGGGACTAATGAAAAACTGTTTTTT; cdr3_aa: CSVRVRGTNEKLFF
cdr3_length: 13; clone_size: NA; d_call: NA; v_call: TRBV5-1; j_call: TRBJ2-2; cdr3_nt: TGCGCCAGCAGCTTCGATAACACCGGGGAGCTGTTTTTT; cdr3_aa: CASSFDNTGELFF
cdr3_length: 16; clone_size: NA; d_call: NA; v_call: TRBV19; j_call: TRBJ1-1; cdr3_nt: TGTGCCAGTAGTTCTCTTGGGCCTCCTCTGAACACTGAAGCTTTCTTT; cdr3_aa: CASSSLGPPLNTEAFF
cdr3_length: 14; clone_size: NA; d_call: NA; v_call: TRBV25-1; j_call: TRBJ2-7; cdr3_nt: TGTGCCAGCAGTGAATGGGGCAGGGAGGACGAGCAGTACTTC; cdr3_aa: CASSEWGREDEQYF
cdr3_length: 17; clone_size: NA; d_call: TRBD2; v_call: TRBV5-1; j_call: TRBJ2-7; cdr3_nt: TGCGCCAGCAGCCTGGGACTAGCGGCGCTGCAGTCCTACGAGCAGTACTTC; cdr3_aa: CASSLGLAALQSYEQYF
cdr3_length: 17; clone_size: NA; d_call: TRBD1; v_call: TRBV28; j_call: TRBJ1-2; cdr3_nt: TGTGCCAGCAGTTTACCAACGAGGGACAGGGGGCAGGAATGCTACACCTTC; cdr3_aa: CASSLPTRDRGQECYTF
cdr3_length: 18; clone_size: NA; d_call: TRBD1; v_call: TRBV7-2; j_call: TRBJ2-1; cdr3_nt: TGTGCCAGCAGCTCTCCCCAGGACAGGGAAAAACTATACAATGAGCAGTTCTTC; cdr3_aa: CASSSPQDREKLYNEQFF
cdr3_length: 15; clone_size: NA; d_call: NA; v_call: TRBV11-2; j_call: TRBJ2-6; cdr3_nt: TGTGCCAGCAGCTCGCGGAGCTCTGGGGCCAACGTCCTGACTTTC; cdr3_aa: CASSSRSSGANVLTF
cdr3_length: 13; clone_size: NA; d_call: TRBD2; v_call: TRBV7-9; j_call: TRBJ2-1; cdr3_nt: TGTGCCAGCAGCTTAGTTATAGCGGGAGAGATAGTCTTC; cdr3_aa: CASSLVIAGEIVF
cdr3_length: 15; clone_size: NA; d_call: TRBD2; v_call: TRBV10-3; j_call: TRBJ2-7; cdr3_nt: TGTGCCATCAGTCCCCTTAGCGGGACTGTTAACGAGCAGTACTTC; cdr3_aa: CAISPLSGTVNEQYF
cdr3_length: 14; clone_size: NA; d_call: TRBD1; v_call: TRBV19; j_call: TRBJ1-1; cdr3_nt: TGTGCCACCACAATCACAGGGGGCGGCACTGAAGCTTTCTTT; cdr3_aa: CATTITGGGTEAFF
cdr3_length: 14; clone_size: once; d_call: NA; v_call: TRBV30; j_call: TRBJ2-7; cdr3_nt: TGTGCCTGGAGTTCCCGGGACGGGACCTACGAGCAGTACTTC; cdr3_aa: CAWSSRDGTYEQYF
cdr3_length: 17; clone_size: once; d_call: NA; v_call: TRBV10-3; j_call: TRBJ2-7; cdr3_nt: TGTGCCATCAGTGAGTCTACCCTCCGGGACTTCTCCTACGAGCAGTACTTC; cdr3_aa: CAISESTLRDFSYEQYF